Below are 10 T cell receptor beta chains sequenced from a single sample in a study of blood T cell repertoires in COVID-19. Sequencing was performed with immunoSEQ multiplex PCR; in TCRdb, only in-frame clones are kept and a portion is missing. The sample consists of a few hundred thousand clones, around 85% of them appearing once. Source material: peripheral blood. The receptors stem from a woman aged 45 to 65 with acute or convalescent COVID-19.

This chain uses TRBV9 with TRBJ1-1; a weak D match, TRBD1 (6 bases). Germline V gene sequence: CDR1 SGDLS, CDR2 YYNGEE. The ends were cut back, 6 bases at V and 0 bases at J, with 12 bases in the middle. The CDR3 spans 14 residues. The CDR3 nucleotides read TGTGCCAGCAACCCGGGACACCTGAACACTGAAGCTTTCTTT. This encodes CASNPGHLNTEAFF.

This clone was detected a few times. The chain has TRBV7-8 and TRBJ1-2, with 11 positions matching TRBD1. V gave up 3 bases and J gave up 7 bases; unmatched junction bases: 13. The CDR3 loop spans 17 amino acids. Germline-derived CDR1 and CDR2 are SGHVS and FQNEAQ. The CDR3 reads CASSFGGGQGARGGYTF. The CDR3 coding sequence is TGTGCCAGCAGCTTCGGGGGCGGACAGGGGGCGCGAGGTGGCTACACCTTC.

The rearrangement uses TRBV21-1 and TRBJ1-6; no check of the table's D call, TRBD1, against the DNA was made. TRBV21-1 is termed a pseudogene. The CDR3 is made up of 15 amino acids. CDR3 region: CASSVRQGLNSPLHF. For the CDR3, the DNA is TGTGCCAGCAGCGTACGACAGGGTTTGAATTCACCCCTCCACTTT.

The gene calls are TRBV7-8 and TRBJ2-3, with a tentative D call TRBD1 (5 bases). The CDR3 runs 14 residues. CDR1 and CDR2 (germline): SGHVS, FQNEAQ. V shed 5 bases and J shed 2 bases, with 11 bases lying between them. This chain's CDR3 is CASSRGQDTDTQYF. DNA of the CDR3: TGTGCCAGCAGCCGAGGACAAGACACAGATACGCAGTATTTT.

V and J are TRBV15 and TRBJ1-1; 10 bases agree with TRBD1. The CDR3 totals 20 residues. The germline V gene has CDR1 LNHNV and CDR2 YYDKDF (reference sequence). V trimming: 0 bases; J trimming: 5 bases; junction bases outside the gene matches: 18. CDR3 sequence: CATSRDWGGPSGQGGTEAFF. CDR3 DNA: TGTGCCACCAGCAGAGATTGGGGTGGGCCCTCTGGACAGGGGGGGACTGAAGCTTTCTTT.

The chain employs TRBV10-3 and TRBJ2-6; 7 nucleotides align to TRBD1. V gave up 9 bases and J gave up 2 bases; unmatched junction bases: 4. The CDR3 has 14 residues. CDR1 and CDR2 from the germline V gene are ENHRY and SYGVKD. CDR3 in DNA: TGTGCCATTTCCGGGACAGCTGGGGCCAACGTCCTGACTTTC. This codes for CAISGTAGANVLTF.

The chain is built from TRBV5-4 and TRBJ2-2, with a tentative D call TRBD2 (6 bases). The CDR3 covers 14 residues. Germline assignment: CDR1 SGHNT and CDR2 YYREEE (reference sequence). Trimming left V 4 bases short and J 5 bases short, with 12 bases between. The CDR3 is CASSPPGETGELFF. The CDR3 DNA sequence: TGTGCCAGCAGCCCGCCGGGGGAGACCGGGGAGCTGTTTTTT.

This clone was recorded once. This rearrangement joins TRBV28 to TRBJ2-1; 8 bases align to TRBD1. Germline loops: CDR1 MDHEN, CDR2 SYDVKM. Trimming removed 0 bases from V and 8 bases from J; junction bases left unmatched: 6. The CDR3 length is 15 residues. In nucleotides, the CDR3 is TGTGCCAGCAGTTTATGGACAGGGGAAAGGGATGAGCAGTTCTTC. Amino acid sequence: CASSLWTGERDEQFF. Filled out from reference TRBV28 and TRBJ2-1, the complete variable domain reads DVKVTQSSRYLVKRTGEKVFLECVQDMDHENMFWYRQDPGLGLRLIYFSYDVKMKEKGDIPEGYSVSREKKERFSLILESASTNQTSMYLCASSLWTGERDEQFFGPGTRLTVL.

The V gene is TRBV9, the J gene TRBJ2-5; 13 nucleotides line up with TRBD2. Unmatched junction bases numbered 3, after V lost 3 bases and J lost 1 base. Germline assignment: CDR1 SGDLS and CDR2 YYNGEE. This CDR3 spans 16 amino acids. The CDR3 region is CASSGTSGRVQETQYF. The CDR3 coding sequence is TGTGCCAGCAGCGGAACTAGCGGGAGGGTCCAAGAGACCCAGTACTTC.

The rearrangement links TRBV4-1 to TRBJ2-1; 8 positions agree with TRBD2. The CDR3 covers 15 residues. V shed 4 bases and J 8 bases; nucleotides not matched to a gene: 10. Germline CDR1 reads MGHRA; CDR2 reads YSYEKL. The CDR3 DNA sequence: TGCGCCAGCAGCCCCGTTGGCGGGGGGTCGGATGAGCAGTTCTTC. This sequence encodes CASSPVGGGSDEQFF.